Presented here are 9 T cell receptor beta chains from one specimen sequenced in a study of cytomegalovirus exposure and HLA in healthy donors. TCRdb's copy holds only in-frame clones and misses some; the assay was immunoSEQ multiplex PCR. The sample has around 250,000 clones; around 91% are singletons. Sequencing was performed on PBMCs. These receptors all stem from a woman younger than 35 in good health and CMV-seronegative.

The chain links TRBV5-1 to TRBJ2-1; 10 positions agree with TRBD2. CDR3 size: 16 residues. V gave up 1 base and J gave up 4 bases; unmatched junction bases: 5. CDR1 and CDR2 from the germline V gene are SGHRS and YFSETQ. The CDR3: CASSLSLAGAYNEQFF. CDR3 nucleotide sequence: TGCGCCAGCAGCTTGAGCCTAGCGGGGGCATACAATGAGCAGTTCTTC.

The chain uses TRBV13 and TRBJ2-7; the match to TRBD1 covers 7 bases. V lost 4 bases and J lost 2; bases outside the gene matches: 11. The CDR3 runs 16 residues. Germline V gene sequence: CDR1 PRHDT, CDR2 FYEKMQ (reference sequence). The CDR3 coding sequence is TGTGCCAGCAGCTCCCCACAGGGGTCCTTCACCTACGAGCAGTACGTC. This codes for CASSSPQGSFTYEQYV.

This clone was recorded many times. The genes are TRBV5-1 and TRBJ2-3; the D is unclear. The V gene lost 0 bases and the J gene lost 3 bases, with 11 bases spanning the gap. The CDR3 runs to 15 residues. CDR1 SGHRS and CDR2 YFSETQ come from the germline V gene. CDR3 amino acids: CASSLDYLVTDTQYF. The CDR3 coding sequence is TGCGCCAGCAGCTTGGACTACCTAGTTACAGATACGCAGTATTTT.

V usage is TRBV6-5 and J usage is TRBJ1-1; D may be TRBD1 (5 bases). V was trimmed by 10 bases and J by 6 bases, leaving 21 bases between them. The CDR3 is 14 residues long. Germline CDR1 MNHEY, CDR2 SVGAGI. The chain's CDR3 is CATRPMGGAAEAFF. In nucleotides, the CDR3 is TGTGCCACTAGGCCAATGGGGGGAGCGGCTGAAGCTTTCTTT.

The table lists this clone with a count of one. CDR3 DNA: TGCGCCAGCAGCTTGGGACAGGGGAGGGAAAAACTGTTTTTT. Amino acids: CASSLGQGREKLFF. The chain uses TRBV5-1 and TRBJ1-4; TRBD1 agrees at 8 bases. The CDR3 consists of 14 residues. After removal of 0 bases from V and 8 bases from J, the junction contained 3 bases not matched to a gene. Per the germline V gene, CDR1 is SGHRS and CDR2 is YFSETQ.

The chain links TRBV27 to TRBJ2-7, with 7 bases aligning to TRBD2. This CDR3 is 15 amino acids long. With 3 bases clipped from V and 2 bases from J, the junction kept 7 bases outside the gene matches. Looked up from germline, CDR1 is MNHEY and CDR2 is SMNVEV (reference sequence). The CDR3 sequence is CASSFQAGRTYEQYF. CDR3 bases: TGTGCCAGCAGTTTTCAAGCGGGGCGAACCTACGAGCAGTACTTC.

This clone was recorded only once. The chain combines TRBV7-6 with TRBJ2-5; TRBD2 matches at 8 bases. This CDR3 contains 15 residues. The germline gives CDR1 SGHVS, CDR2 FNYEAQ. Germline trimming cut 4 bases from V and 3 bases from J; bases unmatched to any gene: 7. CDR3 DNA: TGTGCCAGCAGCTATCGGGGGCGGGGGGAAGAGACCCAGTACTTC. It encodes CASSYRGRGEETQYF.

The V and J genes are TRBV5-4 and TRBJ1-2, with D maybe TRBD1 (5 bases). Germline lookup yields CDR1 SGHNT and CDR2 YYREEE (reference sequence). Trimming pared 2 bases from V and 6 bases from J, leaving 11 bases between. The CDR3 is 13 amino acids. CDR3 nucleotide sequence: TGTGCCAGCAGCTTTGGGGGGTATGATGGCTACACCTTC. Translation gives CASSFGGYDGYTF.

CDR3 coding DNA: TGTGCCAGCAGCGACAGACTTCGGAATTCACCCCTCCACTTT. Protein product: CASSDRLRNSPLHF. The V call is TRBV6-5, the J call TRBJ1-6; maybe TRBD1 (5 bases). The CDR3 consists of 14 residues. Germline CDR1 and CDR2: MNHEY and SVGAGI. V lost 6 bases and J lost 7, with 13 bases in between.